This TCR beta chain was found in a study of T cell responses to AZD1222 COVID-19 vaccine. Study in general: Second doses that came at about 4 or about 12 weeks were put together.

Findings and caveats of the study: Receipt of two AZD1222 doses was followed by a rise in Spike-specific TCR breadth and depth. Unmutated variant regions are reportedly targeted by nearly half of spike-specific TCRs.

The CDR3 consists of 13 residues. Germline V gene data show CDR1 as SNHLY and CDR2 as FYNNEI. V dropped 7 bases and J dropped 4 bases, with 13 bases sitting between them. The repertoire was sequenced with immunoSEQ multiplex PCR; TCRdb's copy has only in-frame clones and lacks some. The sample holds 85,000 to 100,000 clones, around 94% seen once. Details on this clone: The antigen is not known.

Sequenced here: peripheral blood, sampled on day 0 of AZD1222 vaccination. The chain has TRBV2 and TRBJ1-2; no clear D gene. The sequence was obtained from an adult in good health. CDR3 nucleotide sequence: TGTGCCAGCACGACGACGTTTGGCTATGGCTACACCTTC. Translation gives CASTTTFGYGYTF.